This T cell receptor beta chain originates from a study of blood T cell repertoires in COVID-19. Study details: The samples span acute and convalescent COVID-19 from the United States, Italy and Spain. From T cells, B-cell-depleted T cells, or PBMCs came the material, which was cDNA or gDNA.

Per the germline V gene, CDR1 is SGDLS and CDR2 is YYNGEE. The CDR3 runs 16 residues. The V and J ends lost 3 bases and 2 bases respectively, with 15 bases between them. Assay used: immunoSEQ multiplex PCR; TCRdb lists only in-frame clones, some missing. This sample has around 180,000 clones, with 70% to 90% found just once. Sequencing was performed on peripheral blood. This rearrangement joins TRBV9 to TRBJ2-1; a possible D gene is TRBD2 (6 bases). The sequence was obtained from an elderly woman with acute or convalescent COVID-19. The CDR3 DNA follows: TGTGCCAGCAGCGCCAGAGGTCGCGGGGCCTACAATGAGCAGTTCTTC. Translation gives CASSARGRGAYNEQFF.